This TCR beta chain is from a study of cytotoxic CD8 clonotypes in ibrutinib-treated CLL (dated by TCRdb to the early 2020s). Broadly, across the study: The cohort included roughly 15 treatment-naive and ten to twelve relapsed/refractory patients; around 18 were IGHV unmutated. Responses were partial in around 25 patients and complete in 2; after median about 68 months follow-up, 14 stayed in remission and some twelve progressed. Response samples were taken after a median of around 13 months on treatment, ranging from about 6 to 40 months. On average, each sample yielded about 250,000 productive templates and about 95,000 productive rearrangements. Of the roughly 90 participants in the trial, approximately 25 had longitudinal samples available. Cryopreserved peripheral blood mononuclear cells were collected at three points: before therapy, at response, and at either sustained remission or disease progression. Every sample from remission and from progressive disease was obtained while the patients were still on ibrutinib.

General study outcomes and caveats: At baseline, clonality was higher than in age-matched healthy donors and showed a strong correlation with circulating CD8+ T-cell counts. Public clonotypes were rare and either shrank or stayed stable during treatment, and the rise in clonality at ibrutinib response reflected expansion of private clonotypes. Sampling times were not matched between patients in sustained remission and patients whose disease was progressing, and lymph node repertoires were not examined. At ibrutinib response clonality went up, during sustained remission it held steady, and at progression it dropped back toward baseline.

V is shortened by 2 bases, J by 0 bases, and the region joining them spans 11 bases. For CDR1 and CDR2, the germline V gene (reference sequence) lists MNHNY and SVGAGI. The CDR3, cysteine through phenylalanine, is 15 amino acids long. Solely the CDR3 DNA is kept, with 45 bases framed from the first base. On a MiSeq, deep resolution sequencing aimed for a depth between 1 in 1 million and 1 in 200,000 T cells, with each clonotype covered 10x on average. The immunoSEQ hsTCRB Kit was used to generate the TCR beta libraries. The paper's data handling went like this. Data were analyzed with ImmunoSEQ Data Assistant and ImmunoSEQ Analyzer, with V, D and J genes assigned per IMGT definitions. Clonality was computed as one minus normalized Shannon entropy of productive rearrangement frequencies, ranging from 0 to 1. Public clonotype analysis was restricted to overrepresented clonotypes comprising at least 0.05% of each patient's repertoire. Around 12 age-matched healthy donor repertoires from immuneACCESS were used as controls for clonality. The table comes from immuneACCESS by way of TCRdb, which keeps in-frame sequences with V and J called. Part of the clones is missing from these tables; in studies checked, under half for an unresolved V gene and the rest for unknown reasons. That table supplies the V and J calls and clone size; D and trimming were determined from the DNA. For this sample there are about 150,000 clones; roughly three quarters appear just once. The ten largest account for approximately 5.1% of the sample.

A word on this clone: The target of this receptor is not known. Base qualities are not at hand, and no much larger clone is one base apart.

According to the study, the label for this sample's time point signals: roughly 2 years on ibrutinib. Approximately 2 micrograms of genomic DNA were extracted from cryopreserved PBMCs for TCR beta library preparation. Longitudinal blood samples from CLL patients on ibrutinib monotherapy underwent high-throughput TCR beta sequencing. The patients were enrolled in a single-center, open-label phase 2 trial of ibrutinib monotherapy. The sequences come from PBMCs, collected after 24 months of ibrutinib treatment. Recombination linked TRBV6-6 to TRBJ2-7; a tentative D call is TRBD1 (5 bases match). This TCR came from a human donor with chronic lymphocytic leukemia. DNA sequence: TGTGCCAGCAGTTACGGACAATCAAGCTCCTACGAGCAGTACTTC. This is translated as CASSYGQSSSYEQYF.